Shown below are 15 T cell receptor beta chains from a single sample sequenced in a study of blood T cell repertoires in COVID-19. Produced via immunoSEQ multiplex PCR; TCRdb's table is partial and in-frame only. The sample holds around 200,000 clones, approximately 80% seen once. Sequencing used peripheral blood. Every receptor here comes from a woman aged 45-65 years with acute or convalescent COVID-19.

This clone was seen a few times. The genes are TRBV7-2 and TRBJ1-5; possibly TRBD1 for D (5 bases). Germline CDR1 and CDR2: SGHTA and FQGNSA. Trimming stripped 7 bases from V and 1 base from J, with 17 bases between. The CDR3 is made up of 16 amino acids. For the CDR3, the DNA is TGTGCCAGCACCTTCCTGGGGGGAGTAAGCAATCAGCCCCAGCATTTT. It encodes CASTFLGGVSNQPQHF.

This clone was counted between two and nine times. Here the CDR3 reads CAWSVTGATYEQYF. CDR3 coding DNA: TGTGCCTGGAGTGTAACTGGGGCAACCTACGAGCAGTACTTC. The chain carries TRBV30 and TRBJ2-7; D perhaps matches TRBD1 (5 bases). CDR3 size: 14 residues. Deletions cut 0 bases from V and 2 bases from J, with 11 bases between. The germline V gene encodes CDR1 GTSNPN and CDR2 SVGIG (reference sequence).

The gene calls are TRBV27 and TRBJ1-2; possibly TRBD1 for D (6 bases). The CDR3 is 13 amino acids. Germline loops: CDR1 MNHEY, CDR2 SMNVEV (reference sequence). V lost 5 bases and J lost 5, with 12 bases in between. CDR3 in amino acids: CASSVTGLYGYTF. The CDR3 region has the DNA TGTGCCAGCAGTGTGACAGGCCTATATGGCTACACCTTC.

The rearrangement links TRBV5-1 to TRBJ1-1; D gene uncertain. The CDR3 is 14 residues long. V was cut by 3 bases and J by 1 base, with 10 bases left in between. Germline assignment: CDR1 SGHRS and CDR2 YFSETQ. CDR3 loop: CASSSSTENTEAFF. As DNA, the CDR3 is TGCGCCAGCAGCTCGAGTACAGAGAACACTGAAGCTTTCTTT.

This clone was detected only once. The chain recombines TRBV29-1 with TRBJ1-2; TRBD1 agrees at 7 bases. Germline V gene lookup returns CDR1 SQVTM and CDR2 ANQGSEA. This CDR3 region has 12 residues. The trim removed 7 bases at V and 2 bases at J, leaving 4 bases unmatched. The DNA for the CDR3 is TGCAGCGCCTCGACAGGGAACTATGGCTACACCTTC. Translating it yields CSASTGNYGYTF.

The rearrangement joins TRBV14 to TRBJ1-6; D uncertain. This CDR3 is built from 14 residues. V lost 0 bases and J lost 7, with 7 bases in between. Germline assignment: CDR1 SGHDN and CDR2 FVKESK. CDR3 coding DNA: TGTGCCAGCAGCCAAGATACCCGGAATTCACCCCTCCACTTT. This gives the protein CASSQDTRNSPLHF.

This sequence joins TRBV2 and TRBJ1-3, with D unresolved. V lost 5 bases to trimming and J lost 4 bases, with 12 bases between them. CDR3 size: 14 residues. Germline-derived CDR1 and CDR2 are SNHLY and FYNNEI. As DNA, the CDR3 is TGTGCCAGCAGTAAGCAGGCTGCAGGAAACACCATATATTTT. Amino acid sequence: CASSKQAAGNTIYF.

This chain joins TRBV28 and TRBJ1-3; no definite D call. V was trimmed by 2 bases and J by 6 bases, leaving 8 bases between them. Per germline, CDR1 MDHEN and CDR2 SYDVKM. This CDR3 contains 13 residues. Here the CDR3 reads CASSLNPTNTIYF. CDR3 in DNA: TGTGCCAGCAGTTTAAACCCTACAAACACCATATATTTT.

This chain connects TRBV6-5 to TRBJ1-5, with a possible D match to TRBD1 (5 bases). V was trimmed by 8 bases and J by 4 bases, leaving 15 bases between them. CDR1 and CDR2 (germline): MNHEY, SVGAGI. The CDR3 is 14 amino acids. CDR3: CASHLGAFNQPQHF. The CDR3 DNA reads TGTGCCAGCCATCTAGGGGCTTTTAATCAGCCCCAGCATTTT.

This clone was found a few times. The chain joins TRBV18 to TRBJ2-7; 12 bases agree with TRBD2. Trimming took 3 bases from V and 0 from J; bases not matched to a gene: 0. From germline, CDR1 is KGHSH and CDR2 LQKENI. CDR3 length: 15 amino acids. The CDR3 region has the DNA TGTGCCAGCTCACCGGGACTAGCGGGCTCCTACGAGCAGTACTTC. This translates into CASSPGLAGSYEQYF.

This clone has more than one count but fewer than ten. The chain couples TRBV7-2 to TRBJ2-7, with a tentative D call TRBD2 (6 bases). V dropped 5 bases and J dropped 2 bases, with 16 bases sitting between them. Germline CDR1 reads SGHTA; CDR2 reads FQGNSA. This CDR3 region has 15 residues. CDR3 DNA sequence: TGTGCCAGCAGCCCTCTGCGGGGCCAAACCTACGAGCAGTACTTC. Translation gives CASSPLRGQTYEQYF.

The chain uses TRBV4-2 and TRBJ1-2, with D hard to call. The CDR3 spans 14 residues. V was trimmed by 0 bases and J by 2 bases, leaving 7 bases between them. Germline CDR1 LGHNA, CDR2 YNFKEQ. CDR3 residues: CASSQEGLNYGYTF. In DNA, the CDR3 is TGTGCCAGCAGCCAAGAGGGCCTAAACTATGGCTACACCTTC.

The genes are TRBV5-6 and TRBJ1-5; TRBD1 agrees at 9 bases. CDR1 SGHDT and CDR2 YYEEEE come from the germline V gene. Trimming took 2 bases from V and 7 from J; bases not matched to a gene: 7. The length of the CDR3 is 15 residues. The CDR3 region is CASSFYQTGGQPQHF. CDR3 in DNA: TGTGCCAGCAGCTTTTACCAGACAGGGGGGCAGCCCCAGCATTTT.

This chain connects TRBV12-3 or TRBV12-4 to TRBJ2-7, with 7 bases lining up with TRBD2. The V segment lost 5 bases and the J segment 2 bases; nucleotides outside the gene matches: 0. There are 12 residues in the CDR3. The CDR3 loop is CASSGLAYEQYF. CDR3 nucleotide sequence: TGTGCCAGCAGTGGACTAGCCTACGAGCAGTACTTC.

CDR3 region: CASSSRQGRTGELFF. Here the CDR3 DNA reads TGTGCCAGCAGCAGCCGACAGGGCCGGACCGGGGAGCTGTTTTTT. This sequence joins TRBV7-2 and TRBJ2-2, with 7 bases aligning to TRBD1. The V segment lost 5 bases and the J segment 5 bases; nucleotides outside the gene matches: 8. The germline V gene encodes CDR1 SGHTA and CDR2 FQGNSA. This CDR3 contains 15 residues.